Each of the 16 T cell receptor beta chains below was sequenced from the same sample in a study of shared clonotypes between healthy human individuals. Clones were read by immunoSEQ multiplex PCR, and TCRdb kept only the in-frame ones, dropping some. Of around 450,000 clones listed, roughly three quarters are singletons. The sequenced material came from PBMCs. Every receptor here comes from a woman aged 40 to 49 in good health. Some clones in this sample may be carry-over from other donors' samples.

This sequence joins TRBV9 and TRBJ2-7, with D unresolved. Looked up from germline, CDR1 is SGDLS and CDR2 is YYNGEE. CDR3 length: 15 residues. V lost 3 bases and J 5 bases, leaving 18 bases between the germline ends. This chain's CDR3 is CASSASPHPSDEQYF. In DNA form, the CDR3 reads TGTGCCAGCAGCGCCAGCCCGCACCCCTCTGACGAGCAGTACTTC.

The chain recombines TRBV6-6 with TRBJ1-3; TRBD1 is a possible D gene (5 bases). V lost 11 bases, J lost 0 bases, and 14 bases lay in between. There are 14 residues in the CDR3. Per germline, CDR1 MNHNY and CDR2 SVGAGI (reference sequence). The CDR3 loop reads CAVRQLRSGNTIYF. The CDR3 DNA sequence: TGTGCCGTACGACAGCTCCGCTCTGGAAACACCATATATTTT.

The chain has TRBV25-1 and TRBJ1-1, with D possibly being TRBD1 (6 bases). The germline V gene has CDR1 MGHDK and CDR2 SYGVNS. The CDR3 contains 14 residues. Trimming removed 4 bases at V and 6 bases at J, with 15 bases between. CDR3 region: CASSGGGWDPEAFF. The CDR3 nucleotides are TGTGCCAGCAGTGGAGGGGGTTGGGATCCTGAAGCTTTCTTT.

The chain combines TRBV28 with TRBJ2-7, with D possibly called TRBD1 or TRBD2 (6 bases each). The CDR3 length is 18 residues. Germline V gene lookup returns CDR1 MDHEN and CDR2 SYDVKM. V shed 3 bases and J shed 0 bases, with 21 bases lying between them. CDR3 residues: CASSLGGGGTPISYEQYF. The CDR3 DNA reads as TGTGCCAGCAGTTTGGGGGGCGGCGGGACTCCAATCTCCTACGAGCAGTACTTC.

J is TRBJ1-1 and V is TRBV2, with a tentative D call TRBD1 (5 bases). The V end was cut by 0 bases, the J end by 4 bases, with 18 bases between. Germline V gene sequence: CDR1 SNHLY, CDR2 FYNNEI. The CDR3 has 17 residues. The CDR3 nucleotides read TGTGCCAGCAGTGAAGCGCCGGACACCTTTACCAGCACTGAAGCTTTCTTT. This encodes CASSEAPDTFTSTEAFF.

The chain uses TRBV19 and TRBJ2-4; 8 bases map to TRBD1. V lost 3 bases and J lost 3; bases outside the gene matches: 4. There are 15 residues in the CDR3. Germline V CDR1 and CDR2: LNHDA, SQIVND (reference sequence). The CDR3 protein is CASSMYGTGKNIQYF. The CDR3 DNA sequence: TGTGCCAGTAGTATGTATGGGACAGGCAAAAACATTCAGTACTTC.

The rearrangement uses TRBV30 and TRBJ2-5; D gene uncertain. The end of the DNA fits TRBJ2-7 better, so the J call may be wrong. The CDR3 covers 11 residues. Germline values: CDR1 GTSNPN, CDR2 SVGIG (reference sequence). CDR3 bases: TGTGCCTGGAGAGCAGACGTCGAGCAGTACTTC. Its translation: CAWRADVEQYF.

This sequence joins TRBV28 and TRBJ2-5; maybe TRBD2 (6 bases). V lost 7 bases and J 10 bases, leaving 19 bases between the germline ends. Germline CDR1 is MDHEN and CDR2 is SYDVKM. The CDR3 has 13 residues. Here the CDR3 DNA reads TGTGCCAGCACGCTCCCAGGGACGGAGGGCCAGTACTTC. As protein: CASTLPGTEGQYF.

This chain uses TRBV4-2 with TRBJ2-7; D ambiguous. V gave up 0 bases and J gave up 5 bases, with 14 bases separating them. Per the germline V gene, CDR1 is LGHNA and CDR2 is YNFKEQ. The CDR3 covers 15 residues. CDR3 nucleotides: TGTGCCAGCAGCCAAGACCATAGGCAGGATCACGAGCAGTACTTC. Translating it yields CASSQDHRQDHEQYF.

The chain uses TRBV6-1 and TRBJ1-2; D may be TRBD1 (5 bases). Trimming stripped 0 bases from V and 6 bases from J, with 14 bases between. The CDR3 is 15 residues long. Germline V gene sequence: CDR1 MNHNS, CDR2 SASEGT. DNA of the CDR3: TGTGCCAGCAGTGAAGCGCACGGAGGAGGGGATGGCTACACCTTC. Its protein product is CASSEAHGGGDGYTF.

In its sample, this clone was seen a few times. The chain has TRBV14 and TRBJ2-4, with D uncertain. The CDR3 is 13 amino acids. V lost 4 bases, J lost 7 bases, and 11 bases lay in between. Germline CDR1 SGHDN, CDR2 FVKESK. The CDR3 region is CASSRDMANIQYF. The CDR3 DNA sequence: TGTGCCAGCAGCCGGGATATGGCGAACATTCAGTACTTC.

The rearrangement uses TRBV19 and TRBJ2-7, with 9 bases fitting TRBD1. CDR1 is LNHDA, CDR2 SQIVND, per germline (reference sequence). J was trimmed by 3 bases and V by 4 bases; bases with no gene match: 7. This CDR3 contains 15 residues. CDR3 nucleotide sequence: TGTGCCAGTAGTACCCAACGGACAGGGGTCTACGAGCAGTACTTC. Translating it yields CASSTQRTGVYEQYF.

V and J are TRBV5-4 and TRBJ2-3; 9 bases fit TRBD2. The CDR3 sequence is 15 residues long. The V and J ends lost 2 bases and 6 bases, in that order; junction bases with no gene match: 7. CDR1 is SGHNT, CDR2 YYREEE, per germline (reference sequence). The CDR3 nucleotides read TGTGCCAGCAGCTTCCGAATAGCGGGAGTTGATACGCAGTATTTT. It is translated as CASSFRIAGVDTQYF.

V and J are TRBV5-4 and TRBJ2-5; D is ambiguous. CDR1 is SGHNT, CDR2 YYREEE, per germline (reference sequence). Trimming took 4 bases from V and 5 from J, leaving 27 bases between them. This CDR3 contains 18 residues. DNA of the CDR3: TGTGCCAGCAGCCGACCGCACTCTAATCCCAACCGACGGGAGACCCAGTACTTC. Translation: CASSRPHSNPNRRETQYF.

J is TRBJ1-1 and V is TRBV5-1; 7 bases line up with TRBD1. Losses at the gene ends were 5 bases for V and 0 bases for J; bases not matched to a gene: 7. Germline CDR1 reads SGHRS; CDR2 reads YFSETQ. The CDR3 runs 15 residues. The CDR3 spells CASREGQLMNTEAFF. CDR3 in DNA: TGCGCCAGCAGAGAGGGACAGCTCATGAACACTGAAGCTTTCTTT.

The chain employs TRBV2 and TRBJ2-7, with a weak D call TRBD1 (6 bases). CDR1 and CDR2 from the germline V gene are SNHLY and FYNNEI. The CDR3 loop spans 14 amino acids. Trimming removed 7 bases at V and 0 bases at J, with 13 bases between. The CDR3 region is CASNPQGPSYEQYF. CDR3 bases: TGTGCCAGCAATCCTCAGGGGCCCTCCTACGAGCAGTACTTC.